This record covers a single TCR beta chain. This specimen comes from a study of T cell changes during pregnancy in multiple sclerosis. V shed 1 base and J shed 8 bases, with 17 bases lying between them. From germline, CDR1 is SEHNR and CDR2 FQNEAQ (reference sequence). This CDR3 comprises 16 residues. Method: immunoSEQ multiplex PCR; TCRdb's copy keeps in-frame clones and lacks some. The sample has about 120,000 clones, approximately 93% seen once; the top ten hold roughly 5.7%. The gene calls are TRBV7-9 and TRBJ1-4; tentatively, D is TRBD1 (5 bases). This material consisted of peripheral blood, taken before pregnancy. The origin of this receptor is a female donor with multiple sclerosis, enrolled in a pregnancy study. In DNA form, the CDR3 reads TGTGCCAGCAGCTTAGGAGGATCTGGGGCGAGAGAAAAACTGTTTTTT. Translation: CASSLGGSGAREKLFF.